The TCR beta chain described here comes from a study of blood T cell repertoires in COVID-19. Generated by immunoSEQ multiplex PCR, the TCRdb table keeps only in-frame clones and is missing some. The table includes about 160,000 clones, over 80% detected once. The clonotype was recovered from a woman aged 80 or over with active or convalescent COVID-19. Material: peripheral blood.

The chain's CDR3 is CAISESIVGSNQPQHF. CDR3 sequence (DNA): TGTGCCATCAGTGAGTCGATAGTTGGTAGCAATCAGCCCCAGCATTTT. The chain couples TRBV10-3 to TRBJ1-5, with D hard to call. This CDR3 is 16 amino acids long. V shed 0 bases and J shed 0 bases, with 9 bases lying between them. The germline gives CDR1 ENHRY, CDR2 SYGVKD.